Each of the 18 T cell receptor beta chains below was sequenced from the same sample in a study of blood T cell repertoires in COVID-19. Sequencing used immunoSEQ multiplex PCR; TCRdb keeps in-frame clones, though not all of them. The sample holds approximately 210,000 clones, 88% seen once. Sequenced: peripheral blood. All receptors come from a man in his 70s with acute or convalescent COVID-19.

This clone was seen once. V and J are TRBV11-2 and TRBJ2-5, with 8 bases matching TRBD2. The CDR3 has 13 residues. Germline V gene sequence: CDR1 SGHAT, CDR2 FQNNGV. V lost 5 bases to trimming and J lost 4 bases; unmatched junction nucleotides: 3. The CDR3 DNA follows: TGTGCCAGCAGCCTCGGGACTAGAGAGACCCAGTACTTC. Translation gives CASSLGTRETQYF.

The chain's CDR3 is CASSLILAGEGGELFF. Here the CDR3 DNA reads TGCGCCAGCAGCTTGATCCTAGCGGGAGAGGGCGGGGAGCTGTTTTTT. The rearrangement links TRBV5-1 to TRBJ2-2; 10 nucleotides match TRBD2. Germline V gene data show CDR1 as SGHRS and CDR2 as YFSETQ. This CDR3 comprises 16 residues. The trim removed 1 base at V and 7 bases at J, leaving 7 bases unmatched.

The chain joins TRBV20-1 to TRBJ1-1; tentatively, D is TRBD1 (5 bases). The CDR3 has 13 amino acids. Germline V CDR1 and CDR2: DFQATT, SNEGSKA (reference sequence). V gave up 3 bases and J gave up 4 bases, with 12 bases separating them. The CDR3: CSASKGLGTEAFF. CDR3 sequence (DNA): TGCAGTGCTAGTAAGGGGTTGGGCACTGAAGCTTTCTTT.

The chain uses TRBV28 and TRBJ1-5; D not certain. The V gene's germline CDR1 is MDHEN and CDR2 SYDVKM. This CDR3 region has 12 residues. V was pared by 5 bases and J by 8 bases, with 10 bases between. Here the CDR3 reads CASSPLREPQHF. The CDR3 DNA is TGTGCCAGCAGTCCCCTGAGGGAGCCCCAGCATTTT.

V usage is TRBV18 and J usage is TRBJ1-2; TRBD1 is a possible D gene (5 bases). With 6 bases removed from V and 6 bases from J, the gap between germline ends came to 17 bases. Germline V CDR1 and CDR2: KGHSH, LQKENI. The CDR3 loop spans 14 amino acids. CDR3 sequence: CASSTAGGSDGYTF. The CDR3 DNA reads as TGTGCCAGCTCTACAGCTGGGGGGAGCGATGGCTACACCTTC.

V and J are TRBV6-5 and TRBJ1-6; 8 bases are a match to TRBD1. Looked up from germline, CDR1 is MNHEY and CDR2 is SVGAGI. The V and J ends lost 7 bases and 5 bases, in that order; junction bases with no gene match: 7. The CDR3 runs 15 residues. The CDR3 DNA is TGTGCCAGCACCACAGGGGGGAGAAATAATTCACCCCTCCACTTT. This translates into CASTTGGRNNSPLHF.

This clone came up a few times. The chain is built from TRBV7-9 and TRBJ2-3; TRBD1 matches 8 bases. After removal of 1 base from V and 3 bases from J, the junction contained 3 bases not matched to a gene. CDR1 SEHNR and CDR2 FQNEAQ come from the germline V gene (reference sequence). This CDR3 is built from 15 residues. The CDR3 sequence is CASSLGQGWTDTQYF. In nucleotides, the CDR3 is TGTGCCAGCAGCTTAGGACAGGGGTGGACAGATACGCAGTATTTT.

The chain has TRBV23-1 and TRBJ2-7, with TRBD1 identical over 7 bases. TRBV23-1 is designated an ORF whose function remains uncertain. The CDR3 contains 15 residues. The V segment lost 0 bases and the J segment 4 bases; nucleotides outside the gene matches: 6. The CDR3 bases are TGCGCCAGCAGTCAATCCCGGGACAGTAATTACGAGCAGTACTTC. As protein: CASSQSRDSNYEQYF.

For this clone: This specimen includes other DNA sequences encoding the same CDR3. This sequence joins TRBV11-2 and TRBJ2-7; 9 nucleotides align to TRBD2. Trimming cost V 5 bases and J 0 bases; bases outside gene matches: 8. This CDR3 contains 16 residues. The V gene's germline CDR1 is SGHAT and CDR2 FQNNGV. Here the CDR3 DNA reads TGTGCCAGCAGCCTCGTGACTAGCGGACCCTCCTACGAGCAGTACTTC. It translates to CASSLVTSGPSYEQYF.

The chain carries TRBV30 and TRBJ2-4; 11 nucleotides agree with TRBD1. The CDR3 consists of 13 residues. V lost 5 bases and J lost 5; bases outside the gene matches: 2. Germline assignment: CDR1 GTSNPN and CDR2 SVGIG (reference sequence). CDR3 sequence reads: CAWGTGGENIQYF. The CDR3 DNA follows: TGTGCCTGGGGGACAGGGGGAGAAAACATTCAGTACTTC.

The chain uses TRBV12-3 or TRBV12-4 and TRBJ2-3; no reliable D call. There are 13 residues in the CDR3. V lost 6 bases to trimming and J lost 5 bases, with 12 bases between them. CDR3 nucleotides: TGTGCCAGCAGCTCCCGACTTGGAGATACGCAGTATTTT. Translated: CASSSRLGDTQYF.

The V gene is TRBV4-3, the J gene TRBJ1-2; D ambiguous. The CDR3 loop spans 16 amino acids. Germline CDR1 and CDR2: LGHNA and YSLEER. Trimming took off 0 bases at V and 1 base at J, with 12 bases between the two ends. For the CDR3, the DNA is TGCGCCAGCAGCCAAGAGGAGTTCCCAAGTAACTATGGCTACACCTTC. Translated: CASSQEEFPSNYGYTF.

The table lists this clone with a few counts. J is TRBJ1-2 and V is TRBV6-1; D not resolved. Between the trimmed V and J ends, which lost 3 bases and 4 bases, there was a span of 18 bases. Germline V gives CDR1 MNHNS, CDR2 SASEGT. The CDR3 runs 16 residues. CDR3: CASSEGHPPGLYGYTF. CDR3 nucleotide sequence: TGTGCCAGCAGTGAGGGCCATCCCCCAGGTCTCTATGGCTACACCTTC.

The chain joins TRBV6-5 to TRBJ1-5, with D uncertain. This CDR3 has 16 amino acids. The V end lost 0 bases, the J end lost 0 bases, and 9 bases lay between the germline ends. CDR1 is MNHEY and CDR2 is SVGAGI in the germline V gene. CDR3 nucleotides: TGTGCCAGCAGTTACTCGAGGCCGTTTAGCAATCAGCCCCAGCATTTT. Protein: CASSYSRPFSNQPQHF.

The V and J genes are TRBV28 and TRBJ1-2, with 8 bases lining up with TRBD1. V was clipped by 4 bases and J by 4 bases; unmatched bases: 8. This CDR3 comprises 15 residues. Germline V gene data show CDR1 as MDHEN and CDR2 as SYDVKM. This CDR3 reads CASSYGTGVGYGYTF. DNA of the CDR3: TGTGCCAGCAGTTATGGGACAGGAGTAGGCTATGGCTACACCTTC.

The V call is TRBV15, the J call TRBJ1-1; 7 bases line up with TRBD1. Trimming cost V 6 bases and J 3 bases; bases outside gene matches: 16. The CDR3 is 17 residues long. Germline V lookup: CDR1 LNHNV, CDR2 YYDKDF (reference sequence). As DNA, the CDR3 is TGTGCCACCAGGGTGAGACAGGGCATTGAGAGGGACACTGAAGCTTTCTTT. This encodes CATRVRQGIERDTEAFF.

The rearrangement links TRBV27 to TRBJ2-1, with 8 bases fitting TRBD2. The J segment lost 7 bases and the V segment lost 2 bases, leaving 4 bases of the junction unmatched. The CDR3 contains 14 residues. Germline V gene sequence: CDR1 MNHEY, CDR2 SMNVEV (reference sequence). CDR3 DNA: TGTGCCAGCAGTTTAGATAGCGGGATAAATGAGCAGTTCTTC. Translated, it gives CASSLDSGINEQFF.

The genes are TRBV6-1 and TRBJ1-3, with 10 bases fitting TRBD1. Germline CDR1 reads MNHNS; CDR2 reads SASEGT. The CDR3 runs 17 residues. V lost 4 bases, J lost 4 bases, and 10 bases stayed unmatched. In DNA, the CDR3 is TGTGCCAGCAGTGTACCGACAGGGGGCTCGAGGGGAAACACCATATATTTT. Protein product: CASSVPTGGSRGNTIYF.